The entry that follows covers one T cell receptor (beta chain) sequence. These data belong to a study of shared clonotypes between healthy human individuals. Per germline, CDR1 MNHEY and CDR2 SMNVEV (reference sequence). This CDR3 has 13 residues. V shed 5 bases and J shed 1 base, with 8 bases lying between them. The repertoire was sequenced with immunoSEQ multiplex PCR; TCRdb's copy has only in-frame clones and lacks some. The table lists about 1 million clones, about 75% of them singletons. The sample was memory CD4+ T cells sorted from blood. The subset denotes: CD45RA-negative fraction. The source of this sequence is a man aged 18 to 30 in good health. This chain uses TRBV27 with TRBJ1-1; D remains unclear. DNA for the CDR3: TGTGCCAGCAGTCAAACTGAGAACACTGAAGCTTTCTTT. Amino acids: CASSQTENTEAFF.